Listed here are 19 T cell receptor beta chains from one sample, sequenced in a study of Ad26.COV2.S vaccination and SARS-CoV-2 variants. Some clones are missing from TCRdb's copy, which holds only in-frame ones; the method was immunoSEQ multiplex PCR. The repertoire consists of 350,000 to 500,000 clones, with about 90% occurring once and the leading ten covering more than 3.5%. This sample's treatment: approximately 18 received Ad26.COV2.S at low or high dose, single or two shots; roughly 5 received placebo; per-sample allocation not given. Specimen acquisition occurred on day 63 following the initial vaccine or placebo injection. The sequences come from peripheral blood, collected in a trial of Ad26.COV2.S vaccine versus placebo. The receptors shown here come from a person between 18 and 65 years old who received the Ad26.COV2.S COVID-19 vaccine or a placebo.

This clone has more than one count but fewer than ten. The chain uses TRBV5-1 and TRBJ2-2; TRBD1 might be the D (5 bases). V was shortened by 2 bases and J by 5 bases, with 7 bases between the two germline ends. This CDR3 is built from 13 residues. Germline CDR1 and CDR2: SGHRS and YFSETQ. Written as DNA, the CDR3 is TGCGCCAGCAGCTTTTCAGGGACCGGGGAGCTGTTTTTT. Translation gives CASSFSGTGELFF.

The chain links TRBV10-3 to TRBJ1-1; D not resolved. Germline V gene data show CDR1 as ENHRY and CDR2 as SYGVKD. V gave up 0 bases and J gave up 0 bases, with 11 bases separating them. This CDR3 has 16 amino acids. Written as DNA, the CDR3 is TGTGCCATCAGTGAGTCGATTGACATCATGAACACTGAAGCTTTCTTT. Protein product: CAISESIDIMNTEAFF.

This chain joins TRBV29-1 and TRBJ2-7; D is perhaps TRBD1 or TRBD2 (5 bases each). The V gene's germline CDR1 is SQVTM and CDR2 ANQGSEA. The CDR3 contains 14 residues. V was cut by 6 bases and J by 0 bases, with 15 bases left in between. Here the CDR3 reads CSVGTDHFSYEQYF. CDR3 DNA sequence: TGCAGCGTGGGGACCGATCACTTCTCCTACGAGCAGTACTTC.

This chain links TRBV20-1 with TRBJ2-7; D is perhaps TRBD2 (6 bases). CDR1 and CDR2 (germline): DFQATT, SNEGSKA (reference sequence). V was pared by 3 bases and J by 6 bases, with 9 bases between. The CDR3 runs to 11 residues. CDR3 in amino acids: CSARTGSEQYF. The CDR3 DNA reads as TGCAGTGCTAGGACCGGGAGCGAGCAGTACTTC.

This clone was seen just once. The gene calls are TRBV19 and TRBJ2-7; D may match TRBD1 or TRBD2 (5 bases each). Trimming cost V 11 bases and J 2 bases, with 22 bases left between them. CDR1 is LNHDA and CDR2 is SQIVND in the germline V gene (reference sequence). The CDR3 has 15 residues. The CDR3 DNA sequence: TGTGCCTCCTCGAGGGGACGGGCGTCAACCTACGAGCAGTACTTC. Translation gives CASSRGRASTYEQYF. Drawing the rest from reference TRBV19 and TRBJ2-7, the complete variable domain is DGGITQSPKYLFRKEGQNVTLSCEQNLNHDAMYWYRQDPGQGLRLIYYSQIVNDFQKGDIAEGYSVSREKKESFPLTVTSAQKNPTAFYLCASSRGRASTYEQYFGPGTRLTVT.

The CDR3: CASSYPGQGGKTQYF. In DNA form, the CDR3 reads TGTGCCAGCAGCTATCCGGGACAGGGGGGAAAGACCCAGTACTTC. This rearrangement joins TRBV7-9 to TRBJ2-5; 11 bases line up with TRBD1. CDR1 SEHNR and CDR2 FQNEAQ come from the germline V gene (reference sequence). The CDR3 has 15 amino acids. With 4 bases clipped from V and 6 bases from J, the junction kept 7 bases outside the gene matches.

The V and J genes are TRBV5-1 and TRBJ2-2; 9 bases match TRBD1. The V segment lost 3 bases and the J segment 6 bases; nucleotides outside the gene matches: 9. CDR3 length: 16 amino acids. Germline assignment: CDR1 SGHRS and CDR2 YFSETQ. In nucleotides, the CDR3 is TGCGCCAGCAGCTCAATGGGGACAGGGCAGGCCGGGGAGCTGTTTTTT. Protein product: CASSSMGTGQAGELFF.

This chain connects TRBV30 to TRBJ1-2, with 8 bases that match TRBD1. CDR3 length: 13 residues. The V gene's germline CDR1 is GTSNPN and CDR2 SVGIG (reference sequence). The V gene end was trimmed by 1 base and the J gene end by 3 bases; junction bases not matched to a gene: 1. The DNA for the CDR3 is TGTGCCTGGAGTGACAGGGGGGACTATGGCTACACCTTC. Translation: CAWSDRGDYGYTF. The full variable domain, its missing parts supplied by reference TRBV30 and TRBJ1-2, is SQTIHQWPATLVQPVGSPLSLECTVEGTSNPNLYWYRQAAGRGLQLLFYSVGIGQISSEVPQNLSASRPQDRQFILSSKKLLLSDSGFYLCAWSDRGDYGYTFGSGTRLTVV.

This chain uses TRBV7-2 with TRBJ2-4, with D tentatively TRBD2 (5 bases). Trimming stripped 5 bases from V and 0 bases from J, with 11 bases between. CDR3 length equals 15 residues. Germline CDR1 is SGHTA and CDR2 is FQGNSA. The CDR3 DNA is TGTGCCAGCAGCGGGGAGCGGTTAGCCAAAAACATTCAGTACTTC. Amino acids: CASSGERLAKNIQYF.

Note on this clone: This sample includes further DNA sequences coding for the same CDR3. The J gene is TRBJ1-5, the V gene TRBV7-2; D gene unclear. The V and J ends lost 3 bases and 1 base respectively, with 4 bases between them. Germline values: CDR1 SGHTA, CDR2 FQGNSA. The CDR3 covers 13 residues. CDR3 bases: TGTGCCAGCAGCTTGAACAGCAATCAGCCCCAGCATTTT. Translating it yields CASSLNSNQPQHF.

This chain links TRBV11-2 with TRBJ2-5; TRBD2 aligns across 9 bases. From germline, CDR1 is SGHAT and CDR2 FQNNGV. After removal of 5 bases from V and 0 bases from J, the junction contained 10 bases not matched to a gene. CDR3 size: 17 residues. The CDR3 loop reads CASSQGREGWYQETQYF. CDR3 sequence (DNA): TGTGCCAGCAGCCAGGGGCGGGAGGGTTGGTACCAAGAGACCCAGTACTTC.

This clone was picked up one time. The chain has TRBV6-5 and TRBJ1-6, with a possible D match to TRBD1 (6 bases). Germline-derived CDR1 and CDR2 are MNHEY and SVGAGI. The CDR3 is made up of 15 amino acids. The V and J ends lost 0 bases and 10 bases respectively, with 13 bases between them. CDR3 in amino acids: CASSYSGGTGSPLHF. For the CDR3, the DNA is TGTGCCAGCAGTTACTCAGGGGGGACTGGGTCACCCCTCCACTTT.

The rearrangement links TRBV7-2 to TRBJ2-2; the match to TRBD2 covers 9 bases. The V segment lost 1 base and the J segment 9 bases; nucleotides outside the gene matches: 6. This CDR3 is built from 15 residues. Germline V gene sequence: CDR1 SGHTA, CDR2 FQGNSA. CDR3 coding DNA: TGTGCCAGCAGCTTAGGGCGGGAGGGCAGCAGGGAGCTGTTTTTT. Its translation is CASSLGREGSRELFF. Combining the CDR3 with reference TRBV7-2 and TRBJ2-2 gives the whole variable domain GAGVSQSPSNKVTEKGKDVELRCDPISGHTALYWYRQSLGQGLEFLIYFQGNSAPDKSGLPSDRFSAERTGGSVSTLTIQRTQQEDSAVYLCASSLGREGSRELFFGEGSRLTVL.

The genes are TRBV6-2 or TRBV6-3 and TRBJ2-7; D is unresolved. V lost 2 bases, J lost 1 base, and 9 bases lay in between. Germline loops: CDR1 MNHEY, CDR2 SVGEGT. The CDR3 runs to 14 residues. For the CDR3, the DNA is TGTGCCAGCAGTTACATGGCACAGTCCTACGAGCAGTACTTC. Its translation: CASSYMAQSYEQYF.

Here the CDR3 DNA reads TGTGCCAGCAGCTTCATCGGGAGGGTGGAAGAGACCCAGTACTTC. Translating gives CASSFIGRVEETQYF. The genes are TRBV5-6 and TRBJ2-5, with 8 bases lining up with TRBD2. There are 15 residues in the CDR3. V shed 2 bases, J shed 3 bases, and the junction held 6 bases outside the gene matches. Per the germline V gene, CDR1 is SGHDT and CDR2 is YYEEEE.

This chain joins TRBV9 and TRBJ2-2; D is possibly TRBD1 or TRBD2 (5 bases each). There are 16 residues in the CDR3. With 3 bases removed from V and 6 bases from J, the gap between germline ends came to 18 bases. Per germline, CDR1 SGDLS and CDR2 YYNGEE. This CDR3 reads CASSEAGARVPGELFF. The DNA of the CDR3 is TGTGCCAGCAGCGAGGCCGGGGCCCGGGTTCCCGGGGAGCTGTTTTTT. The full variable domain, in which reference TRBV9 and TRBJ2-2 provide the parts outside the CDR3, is DSGVTQTPKHLITATGQRVTLRCSPRSGDLSVYWYQQSLDQGLQFLIQYYNGEERAKGNILERFSAQQFPDLHSELNLSSLELGDSALYFCASSEAGARVPGELFFGEGSRLTVL.

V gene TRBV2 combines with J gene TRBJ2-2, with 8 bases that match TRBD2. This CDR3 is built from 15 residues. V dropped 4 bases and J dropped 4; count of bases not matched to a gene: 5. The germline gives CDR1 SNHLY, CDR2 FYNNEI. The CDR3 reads CASSGSSGGTGELFF. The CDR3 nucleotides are TGTGCCAGCAGTGGGTCCAGCGGGGGCACCGGGGAGCTGTTTTTT.

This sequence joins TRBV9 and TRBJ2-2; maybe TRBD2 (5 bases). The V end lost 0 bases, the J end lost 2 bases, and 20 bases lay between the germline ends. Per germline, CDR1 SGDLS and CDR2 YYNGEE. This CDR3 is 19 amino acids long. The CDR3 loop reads CASSVEPTPRASNTGELFF. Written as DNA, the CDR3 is TGTGCCAGCAGCGTAGAGCCGACCCCGAGGGCCTCAAACACCGGGGAGCTGTTTTTT.

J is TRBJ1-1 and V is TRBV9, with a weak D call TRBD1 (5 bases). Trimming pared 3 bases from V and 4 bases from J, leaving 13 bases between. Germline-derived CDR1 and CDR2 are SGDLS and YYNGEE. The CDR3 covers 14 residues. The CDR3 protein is CASSEAGSATEAFF. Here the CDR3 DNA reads TGTGCCAGCAGCGAGGCAGGGTCGGCCACTGAAGCTTTCTTT.